Detailed here is one TCR beta chain. This entry belongs to a study of human T cells and chemical hapten exposure. Losses at the gene ends were 3 bases for V and 15 bases for J; bases not matched to a gene: 8. The CDR3 covers 12 residues. From germline, CDR1 is SNHLY and CDR2 FYNNEI. Time point here: patch test 1, 2 weeks after DPC sensitization. Sample treatment: therapeutic diphenylcyclopropenone sensitization with weekly scalp DPC. MiXCR, run by TCRdb on the RACE reads, gives a single entry per CDR3 protein. The sample lists 370,000 or so distinct CDR3 sequences, around 5% seen once, with 2% to 2.5% in the top ten.

V usage is TRBV2 and J usage is TRBJ2-1; 7 bases are shared with TRBD1. The sample in question was whole blood, obtained in connection with sensitization to the hapten diphenylcyclopropenone (DPC). This TCR was sampled from a woman in her forties or fifties with alopecia areata. Some clones in this sample may be carry-over from other donors' samples. The CDR3, as DNA: TGTGCCAGCAGTGAGGGACAGTTCTTGTGGTTCTTC. This translates into CASSEGQFLWFF.